Listed here are 13 T cell receptor beta chains from one sample, sequenced in a study of cytomegalovirus exposure and HLA in healthy donors. A multiplex PCR was run with 60 Vbeta primers and 13 Jbeta primers. Some clones are missing from TCRdb's copy, which holds only in-frame ones; the method was immunoSEQ multiplex PCR. The sample has about 100,000 clones, roughly 88% seen once. Sequencing was done on a sample of PBMCs. All receptors derive from a woman under 30 in good health and CMV-seronegative.

This sequence joins TRBV25-1 and TRBJ2-6; the match to TRBD1 covers 7 bases. This CDR3 has 15 residues. The V gene's germline CDR1 is MGHDK and CDR2 SYGVNS. V gave up 2 bases and J gave up 5 bases; unmatched junction bases: 3. The CDR3 sequence: CASSERGQRANVLTF. The CDR3, as DNA: TGTGCCAGCAGTGAAAGGGGGCAGAGGGCCAACGTCCTGACTTTC. Using reference TRBV25-1 and TRBJ2-6 for the parts outside the CDR3, the full variable domain is EADIYQTPRYLVIGTGKKITLECSQTMGHDKMYWYQQDPGMELHLIHYSYGVNSTEKGDLSSESTVSRIRTEHFPLTLESARPSHTSQYLCASSERGQRANVLTFGAGSRLTVL.

The chain employs TRBV7-2 and TRBJ2-2; 10 bases map to TRBD1. Germline V gene data show CDR1 as SGHTA and CDR2 as FQGNSA. CDR3 length: 16 residues. V dropped 5 bases and J dropped 6; count of bases not matched to a gene: 9. The chain's CDR3 is CASSTSPGQGPGELFF. The CDR3 DNA sequence: TGTGCCAGCAGCACCTCGCCGGGACAGGGGCCCGGGGAGCTGTTTTTT.

The genes are TRBV27 and TRBJ2-7, with 10 bases that match TRBD1. CDR3 length: 14 residues. From germline, CDR1 is MNHEY and CDR2 SMNVEV (reference sequence). The trim removed 5 bases at V and 4 bases at J, leaving 5 bases unmatched. Here the CDR3 reads CASSPGQGMYEQYF. The DNA for the CDR3 is TGTGCCAGCAGTCCGGGACAGGGGATGTACGAGCAGTACTTC.

The rearrangement uses TRBV18 and TRBJ1-6; possibly TRBD1 for D (6 bases). The V end was cut by 6 bases, the J end by 5 bases, with 20 bases between. The CDR3 length is 17 residues. The germline V gene has CDR1 KGHSH and CDR2 LQKENI. This CDR3 is CASSPSGGSGDNSPLHF. The CDR3 coding sequence is TGTGCCAGCTCGCCTTCGGGAGGGTCAGGGGATAATTCACCCCTCCACTTT.

The chain joins TRBV6-5 to TRBJ2-5, with 8 bases that match TRBD2. The V segment lost 3 bases and the J segment 4 bases; nucleotides outside the gene matches: 4. CDR3 length: 14 amino acids. The V gene's germline CDR1 is MNHEY and CDR2 SVGAGI. The CDR3 reads CASSYLSGGETQYF. The CDR3 region has the DNA TGTGCCAGCAGTTATCTCAGCGGGGGAGAGACCCAGTACTTC.

The chain uses TRBV5-1 and TRBJ1-2, with 7 bases lining up with TRBD1. V trimming: 6 bases; J trimming: 1 base; junction bases outside the gene matches: 6. Germline loops: CDR1 SGHRS, CDR2 YFSETQ. This CDR3 spans 14 amino acids. The CDR3 loop is CASNRDSVNYGYTF. The CDR3 DNA reads as TGCGCCAGCAACCGGGACAGCGTTAACTATGGCTACACCTTC.

The count of this clone is one. The junction does not match germline at one end; this may be a read error. The chain recombines TRBV7-9 with TRBJ1-1; TRBD1 is a possible D gene (5 bases). This CDR3 region has 16 residues. CDR1 is SEHNR, CDR2 FQNEAQ, per germline (reference sequence). The CDR3 is CSSSNPNLGEHTEAFF. Written as DNA, the CDR3 is TGTTCCAGCAGTAACCCCAATCTAGGGGAACACACTGAAGCTTTCTTT. Filled out from reference TRBV7-9 and TRBJ1-1, the complete variable domain reads DTGVSQNPRHKITKRGQNVTFRCDPISEHNRLYWYRQTLGQGPEFLTYFQNEAQLEKSRLLSDRFSAERPKGSFSTLEIQRTEQGDSAMYLCSSSNPNLGEHTEAFFGQGTRLTVV.

This chain uses TRBV19 with TRBJ1-2; 10 bases align to TRBD1. The CDR3 runs to 15 residues. Germline trimming cut 5 bases from V and 9 bases from J; bases unmatched to any gene: 12. The V gene's germline CDR1 is LNHDA and CDR2 SQIVND (reference sequence). The CDR3 DNA reads TGTGCCAGTAGTCCCTACGGGACAGGGGTTGGAAGCTACACCTTC. Its translation is CASSPYGTGVGSYTF.

The genes are TRBV5-4 and TRBJ2-2; 13 bases are a match to TRBD2. Unmatched junction bases numbered 5, after V lost 4 bases and J lost 2 bases. This CDR3 contains 17 residues. CDR1 SGHNT and CDR2 YYREEE come from the germline V gene (reference sequence). CDR3 region: CASSRLAGGRNTGELFF. CDR3 bases: TGTGCCAGCAGCCGACTAGCGGGGGGTCGTAACACCGGGGAGCTGTTTTTT. Supplemented by reference TRBV5-4 and TRBJ2-2, the full variable domain reads ETGVTQSPTHLIKTRGQQVTLRCSSQSGHNTVSWYQQALGQGPQFIFQYYREEENGRGNFPPRFSGLQFPNYSSELNVNALELDDSALYLCASSRLAGGRNTGELFFGEGSRLTVL.

This clone was found a few times. The chain couples TRBV6-5 to TRBJ2-3; 9 nucleotides agree with TRBD1. This CDR3 has 16 residues. Trimming removed 0 bases from V and 4 bases from J; junction bases left unmatched: 5. Germline V CDR1 and CDR2: MNHEY, SVGAGI. The CDR3 region is CASSYSSGTGSDTQYF. DNA of the CDR3: TGTGCCAGCAGTTACTCGAGTGGGACAGGGTCAGATACGCAGTATTTT.

The V and J genes are TRBV6-1 and TRBJ2-1; tentatively, D is TRBD1 (6 bases). Germline V gene lookup returns CDR1 MNHNS and CDR2 SASEGT. V was shortened by 8 bases and J by 13 bases, with 21 bases between the two germline ends. The CDR3 is made up of 13 amino acids. The CDR3 bases are TGTGCCAGCGTGGGGACACAGCCCCAGAAACAGTTCTTC. This translates into CASVGTQPQKQFF.

This clone has only a few counts. This rearrangement joins TRBV4-3 to TRBJ1-2, with 7 bases identical to TRBD1. V lost 2 bases to trimming and J lost 4 bases; unmatched junction nucleotides: 7. CDR1 and CDR2 from the germline V gene are LGHNA and YSLEER. This CDR3 is built from 15 residues. CDR3 in amino acids: CASSQPGGVPYGYTF. CDR3 coding DNA: TGCGCCAGCAGCCAACCAGGGGGAGTTCCCTATGGCTACACCTTC.

This clone occurred once. The gene calls are TRBV6-6 and TRBJ1-4, with TRBD1 identical over 9 bases. The germline CDR1 and CDR2 sequences are MNHNY and SVGAGI (reference sequence). V dropped 2 bases and J dropped 7; count of bases not matched to a gene: 5. CDR3 length equals 15 residues. Written as DNA, the CDR3 is TGTGCCAGCAGTTACAAGGGGACAGGGTTTGAAAAACTGTTTTTT. Amino acid sequence: CASSYKGTGFEKLFF.